The TCR beta chain described here comes from a study of T-cell memory formation after mild COVID-19. Trimming shortened V by 0 bases and J by 0 bases, and 17 bases separated the two germline ends. The CDR3 contains 19 residues. The germline V gene encodes CDR1 SGHAT and CDR2 FQNNGV. This clonotype has more than one count but fewer than ten. MiXCR, run by TCRdb on the 5' RACE reads, gives a single entry per CDR3 protein. Found here are 540,000 or so distinct CDR3 sequences, just over 20% of them singletons; the top ten hold approximately 12%. The source of this sequence is an adult woman who had mild COVID-19 (a few samples of this study predate the infection). Cell type and time point are not known. The rearrangement links TRBV11-2 to TRBJ2-2, with D tentatively TRBD1 or TRBD2 (5 bases each). Input material: PBMCs or a T cell subset sorted from them (not recorded which). The CDR3 region is CASSLDLQGGLANTGELFF. CDR3 sequence (DNA): TGTGCCAGCAGCTTAGATCTTCAGGGTGGACTCGCGAACACCGGGGAGCTGTTTTTT.